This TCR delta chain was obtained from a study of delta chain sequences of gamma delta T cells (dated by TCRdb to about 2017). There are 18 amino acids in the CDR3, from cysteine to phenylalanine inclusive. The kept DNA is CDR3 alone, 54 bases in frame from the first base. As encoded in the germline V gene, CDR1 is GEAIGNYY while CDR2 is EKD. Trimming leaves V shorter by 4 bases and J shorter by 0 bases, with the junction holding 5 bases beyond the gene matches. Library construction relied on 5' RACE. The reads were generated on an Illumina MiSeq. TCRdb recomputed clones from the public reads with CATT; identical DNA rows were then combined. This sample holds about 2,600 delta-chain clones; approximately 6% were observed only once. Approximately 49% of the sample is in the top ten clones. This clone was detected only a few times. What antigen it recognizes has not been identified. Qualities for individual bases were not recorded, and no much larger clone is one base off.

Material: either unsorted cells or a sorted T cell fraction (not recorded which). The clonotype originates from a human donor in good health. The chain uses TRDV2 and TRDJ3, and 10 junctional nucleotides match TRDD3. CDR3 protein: CACDRLGDSSWDTRQMFF. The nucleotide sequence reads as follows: TGTGCCTGTGATCGGCTGGGGGATAGCTCCTGGGACACCCGACAGATGTTTTTC.